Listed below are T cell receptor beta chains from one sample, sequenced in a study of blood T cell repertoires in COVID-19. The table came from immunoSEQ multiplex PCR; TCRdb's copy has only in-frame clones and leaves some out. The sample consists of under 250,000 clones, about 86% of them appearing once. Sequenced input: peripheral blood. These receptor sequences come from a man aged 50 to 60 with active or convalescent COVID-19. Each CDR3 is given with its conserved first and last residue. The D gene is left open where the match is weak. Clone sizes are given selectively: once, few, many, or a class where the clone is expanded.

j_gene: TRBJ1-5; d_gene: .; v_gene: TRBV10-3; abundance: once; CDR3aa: CAISDGGEQPQHF; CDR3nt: TGTGCCATCAGTGATGGAGGAGAGCAGCCCCAGCATTTT
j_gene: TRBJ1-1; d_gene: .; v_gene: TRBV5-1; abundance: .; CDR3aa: CASSYRQSNTEAFF; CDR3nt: TGCGCCAGCAGTTATAGACAGAGTAACACTGAAGCTTTCTTT
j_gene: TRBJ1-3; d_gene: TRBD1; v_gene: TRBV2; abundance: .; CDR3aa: CASRTQGAFGNTIYF; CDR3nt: TGTGCCAGCAGGACGCAGGGGGCATTCGGAAACACCATATATTTT
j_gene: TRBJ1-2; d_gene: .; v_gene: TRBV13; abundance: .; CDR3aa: CASSLAGANYGYTF; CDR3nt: TGTGCCAGCAGCTTGGCTGGGGCAAACTATGGCTACACCTTC
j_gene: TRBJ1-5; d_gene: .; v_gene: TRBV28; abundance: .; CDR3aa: CASSLPFGGPLGQPQHF; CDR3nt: TGTGCCAGCAGTCTCCCATTCGGGGGGCCCTTAGGTCAGCCCCAGCATTTT
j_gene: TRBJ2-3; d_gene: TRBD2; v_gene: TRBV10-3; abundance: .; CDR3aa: CAISESPLAGGDTDTQYF; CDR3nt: TGTGCCATCAGTGAGTCCCCCCTAGCGGGGGGGGACACAGATACGCAGTATTTT
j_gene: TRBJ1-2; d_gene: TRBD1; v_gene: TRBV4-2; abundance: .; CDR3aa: CASSPGTGAGYTF; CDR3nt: TGTGCCAGCAGCCCCGGGACAGGGGCCGGCTACACCTTC
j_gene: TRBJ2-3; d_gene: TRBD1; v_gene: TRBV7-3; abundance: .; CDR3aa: CASSSTGGFTDTQYF; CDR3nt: TGTGCCAGCAGCTCGACAGGGGGTTTCACAGATACGCAGTATTTT
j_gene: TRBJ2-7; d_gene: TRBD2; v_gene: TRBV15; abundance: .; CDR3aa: CATSREGLAGAATYEQYF; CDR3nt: TGTGCCACCAGCAGAGAAGGTCTAGCGGGGGCAGCTACCTACGAGCAGTACTTC
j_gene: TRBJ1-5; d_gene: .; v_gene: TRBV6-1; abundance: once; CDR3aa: CASSEIADSNQPQHF; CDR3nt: TGTGCCAGCAGTGAAATCGCAGATAGCAATCAGCCCCAGCATTTT
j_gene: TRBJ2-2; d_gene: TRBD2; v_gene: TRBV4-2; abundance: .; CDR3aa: CASSQERGGRNTGELFF; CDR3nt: TGTGCCAGCAGCCAAGAACGGGGGGGCCGTAACACCGGGGAGCTGTTTTTT
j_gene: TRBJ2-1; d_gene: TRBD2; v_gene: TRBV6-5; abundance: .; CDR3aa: CASMSGLAGGREQFF; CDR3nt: TGTGCCAGCATGTCCGGACTAGCGGGGGGAAGGGAGCAGTTCTTC
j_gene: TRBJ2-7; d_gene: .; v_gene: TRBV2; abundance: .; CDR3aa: CASSEAGVYEQYF; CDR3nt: TGTGCCAGCAGTGAAGCAGGAGTTTACGAGCAGTACTTC
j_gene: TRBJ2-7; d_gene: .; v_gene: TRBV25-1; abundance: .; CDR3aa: CASSEYQFERGEQYF; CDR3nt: TGTGCCAGCAGTGAATATCAGTTTGAGCGCGGCGAGCAGTACTTC
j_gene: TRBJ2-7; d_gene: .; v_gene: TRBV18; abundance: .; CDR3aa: CASSPAGSVGYF; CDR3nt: TGTGCCAGCTCACCAGCGGGGTCAGTGGGATACTTC
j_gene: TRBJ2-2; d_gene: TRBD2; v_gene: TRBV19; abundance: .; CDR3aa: CATLKRGLRNTGELFF; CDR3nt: TGTGCCACCCTTAAGCGGGGCTTACGAAACACCGGGGAGCTGTTTTTT
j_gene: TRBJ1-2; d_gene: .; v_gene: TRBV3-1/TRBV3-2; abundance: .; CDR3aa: CASSLAGGFDSYGYTF; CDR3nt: TGTGCCAGCAGCCTCGCCGGGGGGTTTGATTCCTATGGCTACACCTTC
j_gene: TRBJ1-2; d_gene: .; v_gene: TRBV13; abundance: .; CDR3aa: CASSSSYGDYGYTF; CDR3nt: TGTGCCAGCAGCTCATCCTATGGAGACTATGGCTACACCTTC
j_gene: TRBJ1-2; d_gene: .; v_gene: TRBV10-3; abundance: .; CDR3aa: CATIGRANYGYTF; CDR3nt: TGTGCCACAATAGGGAGGGCAAACTATGGCTACACCTTC
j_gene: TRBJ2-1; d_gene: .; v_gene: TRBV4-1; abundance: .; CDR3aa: CASSQAGSNEQFF; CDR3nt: TGCGCCAGCAGCCAAGCCGGGTCCAATGAGCAGTTCTTC
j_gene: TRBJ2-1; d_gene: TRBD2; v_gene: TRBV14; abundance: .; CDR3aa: CASSQALSGGGNEQFF; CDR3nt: TGTGCCAGCAGCCAAGCTCTTAGCGGGGGAGGGAATGAGCAGTTCTTC
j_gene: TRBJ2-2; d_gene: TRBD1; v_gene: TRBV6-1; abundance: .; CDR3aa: CASSVGRGPVTGELFF; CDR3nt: TGTGCCAGCAGTGTGGGCAGGGGGCCGGTAACCGGGGAGCTGTTTTTT
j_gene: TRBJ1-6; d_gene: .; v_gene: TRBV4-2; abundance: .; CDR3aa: CASSPFEAHNSPLHF; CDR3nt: TGTGCCAGCAGCCCGTTTGAAGCCCATAATTCACCCCTCCACTTT
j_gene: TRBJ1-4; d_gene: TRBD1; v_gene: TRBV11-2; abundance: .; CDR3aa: CASSPWTGDEKLFF; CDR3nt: TGTGCCAGCAGCCCATGGACAGGGGATGAAAAACTGTTTTTT
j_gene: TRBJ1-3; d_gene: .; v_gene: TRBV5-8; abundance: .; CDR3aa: CASSFGQLSGNTIYF; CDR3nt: TGTGCCAGCAGTTTTGGACAGCTCTCTGGAAACACCATATATTTT
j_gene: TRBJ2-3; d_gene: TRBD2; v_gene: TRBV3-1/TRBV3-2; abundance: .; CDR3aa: CASSPRLAGGILRTDTQYF; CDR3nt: TGTGCCAGCAGCCCTCGACTAGCGGGGGGTATACTTCGCACAGATACGCAGTATTTT
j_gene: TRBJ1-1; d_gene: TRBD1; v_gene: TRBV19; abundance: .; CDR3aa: CASEGTGGGGTEAFF; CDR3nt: TGTGCCAGTGAGGGGACAGGGGGCGGAGGGACTGAAGCTTTCTTT
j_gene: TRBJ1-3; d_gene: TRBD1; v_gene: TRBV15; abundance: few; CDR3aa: CATSSGQHDKGNTIYF; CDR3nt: TGTGCCACCAGCTCGGGACAGCACGACAAAGGAAACACCATATATTTT
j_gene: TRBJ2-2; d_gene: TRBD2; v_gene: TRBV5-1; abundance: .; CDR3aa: CASSLRGTSGPPNTGELFF; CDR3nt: TGCGCCAGCAGCCTCCGGGGGACTAGCGGGCCCCCGAACACCGGGGAGCTGTTTTTT
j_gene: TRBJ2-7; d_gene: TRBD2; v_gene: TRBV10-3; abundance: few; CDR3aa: CAISEAASGKDEQYF; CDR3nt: TGTGCCATCAGTGAAGCGGCTAGCGGTAAGGACGAGCAGTACTTC
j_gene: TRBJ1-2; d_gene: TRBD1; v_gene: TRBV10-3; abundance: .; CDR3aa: CAISEPRQGAYGYTF; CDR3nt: TGTGCCATCAGTGAGCCCAGACAGGGCGCCTATGGCTACACCTTC
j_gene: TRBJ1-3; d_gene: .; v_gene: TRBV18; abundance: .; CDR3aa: CASSPTSTGGSGNTIYF; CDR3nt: TGTGCCAGCTCCCCTACTTCGACAGGAGGTTCTGGAAACACCATATATTTT
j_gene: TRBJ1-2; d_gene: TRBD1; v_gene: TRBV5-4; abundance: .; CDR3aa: CASSPGQGFVGYTF; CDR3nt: TGTGCCAGCAGCCCGGGACAGGGGTTTGTGGGCTACACCTTC
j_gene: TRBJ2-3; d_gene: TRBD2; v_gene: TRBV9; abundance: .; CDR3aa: CASSALAGERTDTQYF; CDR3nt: TGTGCCAGCAGCGCCTTAGCGGGGGAGCGCACAGATACGCAGTATTTT
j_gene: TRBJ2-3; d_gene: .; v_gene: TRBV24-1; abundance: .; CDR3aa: CATSNRGDTQYF; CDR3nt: TGTGCCACCAGTAATAGGGGAGATACGCAGTATTTT
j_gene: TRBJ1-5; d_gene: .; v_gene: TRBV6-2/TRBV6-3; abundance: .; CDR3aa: CASSYSGLDQPQHF; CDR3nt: TGTGCCAGCAGTTACTCAGGACTGGACCAGCCCCAGCATTTT
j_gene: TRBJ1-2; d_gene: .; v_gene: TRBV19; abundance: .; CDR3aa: CASSWDPLGRPGYGYTF; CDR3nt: TGTGCCAGTAGTTGGGATCCACTAGGCCGCCCCGGCTATGGCTACACCTTC
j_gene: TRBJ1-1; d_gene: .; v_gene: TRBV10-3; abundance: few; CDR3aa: CAISESTWGRGIDTEAFF; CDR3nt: TGTGCCATCAGTGAGTCGACTTGGGGCAGGGGCATTGACACTGAAGCTTTCTTT
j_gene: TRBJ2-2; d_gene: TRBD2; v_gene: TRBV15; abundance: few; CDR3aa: CATSRAWTSGTGELFF; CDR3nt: TGTGCCACCAGCAGAGCTTGGACTAGTGGGACCGGGGAGCTGTTTTTT
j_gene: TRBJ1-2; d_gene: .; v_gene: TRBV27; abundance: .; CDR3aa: CASSTGREYGYTF; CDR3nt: TGTGCCAGCAGCACGGGAAGGGAATATGGCTACACCTTC
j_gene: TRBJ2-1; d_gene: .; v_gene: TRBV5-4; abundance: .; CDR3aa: CASSSGIPRSYNEQFF; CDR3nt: TGTGCCAGCAGCTCAGGAATCCCTCGCTCCTACAATGAGCAGTTCTTC